This is a list of T cell receptor beta chains from one sample in a study of T cell repertoires in cytomegalovirus infection. TCRdb re-called the reads through MiXCR, storing one row per CDR3 protein. The data show roughly 860,000 distinct CDR3 sequences, 30% to 35% seen once. No antigen is known for these receptors. The sequencing here drew on cultured CD8+ T cells from PBMCs, taken from culture after CMV antigen stimulation. Source of these receptors: a human donor in good health (CMV status not recorded). Some clones in this sample may be carry-over from other donors' samples. CDR3s include the opening cysteine and the closing phenylalanine or tryptophan. The D gene is left open where the match is weak. Clone size is stated in some rows and not others, as once, few, many or a class when expanded.

j_gene: TRBJ2-5; v_gene: TRBV12-5; abundance: few; d_gene: -; CDR3aa: CASGLVHGVQETQYF; CDR3nt: TGTGCTAGTGGTTTGGTACATGGAGTCCAAGAGACCCAGTACTTC
j_gene: TRBJ2-7; v_gene: TRBV6-1; abundance: -; d_gene: -; CDR3aa: CASSERLIYEQYF; CDR3nt: TGTGCCAGCAGTGAACGTCTGATCTACGAGCAGTACTTC
j_gene: TRBJ1-1; v_gene: TRBV19; abundance: -; d_gene: -; CDR3aa: CASGGEDTEAFF; CDR3nt: TGTGCCAGCGGTGGGGAAGACACTGAAGCTTTCTTT
j_gene: TRBJ2-2; v_gene: TRBV9; abundance: few; d_gene: TRBD1; CDR3aa: CASSVSGIVEQGAPNTGELFF; CDR3nt: TGTGCCAGCAGCGTTTCCGGAATCGTTGAACAGGGGGCGCCGAACACCGGGGAGCTGTTTTTT
j_gene: TRBJ2-1; v_gene: TRBV6-2/TRBV6-3; abundance: few; d_gene: -; CDR3aa: CASRTTVTYLYNEQFF; CDR3nt: TGTGCCAGCAGAACGACAGTGACCTATCTCTACAATGAGCAGTTCTTC
j_gene: TRBJ2-7; v_gene: TRBV13; abundance: -; d_gene: -; CDR3aa: CASSLLGQHSYEQYF; CDR3nt: TGTGCCAGCAGCTTATTAGGACAGCACTCCTACGAGCAGTACTTC
j_gene: TRBJ2-3; v_gene: TRBV7-9; abundance: -; d_gene: TRBD1; CDR3aa: CVSSPRTGPNTDTQYF; CDR3nt: TGTGTCAGCAGCCCAAGGACAGGGCCGAACACAGATACGCAGTATTTT
j_gene: TRBJ2-2; v_gene: TRBV4-1; abundance: -; d_gene: TRBD1; CDR3aa: CASSQEAAGGYGNTGELFF; CDR3nt: TGCGCCAGCAGCCAAGAGGCAGCAGGGGGATATGGGAACACCGGGGAGCTGTTTTTT
j_gene: TRBJ1-2; v_gene: TRBV5-4; abundance: few; d_gene: TRBD1; CDR3aa: CASSLDWDSLYLYGYTF; CDR3nt: TGTGCCAGCAGCTTGGACTGGGACAGCCTATACCTCTATGGCTACACCTTC
j_gene: TRBJ1-1; v_gene: TRBV4-1; abundance: -; d_gene: -; CDR3aa: CASSQDYSEAFF; CDR3nt: TGCGCCAGCAGCCAAGACTACAGTGAAGCTTTCTTT
j_gene: TRBJ2-2; v_gene: TRBV6-5; abundance: -; d_gene: -; CDR3aa: CASSFAASLNTGELFF; CDR3nt: TGTGCCAGCAGTTTCGCGGCAAGCCTTAACACCGGGGAGCTGTTTTTT
j_gene: TRBJ1-6; v_gene: TRBV7-6; abundance: -; d_gene: TRBD1; CDR3aa: CASSDSRDRGPNNSPLHF; CDR3nt: TGTGCCAGCAGCGACTCCCGAGACAGGGGGCCAAATAATTCACCCCTCCACTTT
j_gene: TRBJ2-1; v_gene: TRBV15; abundance: once; d_gene: TRBD2; CDR3aa: CATSREINSGGDNEQFF; CDR3nt: TGTGCCACCAGCAGAGAAATCAACAGCGGGGGGGACAATGAGCAGTTCTTC
j_gene: TRBJ2-4; v_gene: TRBV7-6; abundance: -; d_gene: -; CDR3aa: CASSASSKNIQNF; CDR3nt: TGTGCCAGCTCGGCTAGCTCCAAAAACATTCAGAACTTC
j_gene: TRBJ1-3; v_gene: TRBV19; abundance: -; d_gene: -; CDR3aa: CASSILPGPGNTIYF; CDR3nt: TGTGCCAGTAGTATACTGCCGGGACCTGGAAACACCATATATTTT
j_gene: TRBJ2-5; v_gene: TRBV6-2/TRBV6-3; abundance: -; d_gene: -; CDR3aa: CATSHQYF; CDR3nt: TGTGCCACCTCTCACCAGTACTTC
j_gene: TRBJ2-2; v_gene: TRBV29-1; abundance: -; d_gene: -; CDR3aa: CSVENTNTGELFF; CDR3nt: TGCAGCGTTGAAAACACGAACACCGGGGAGCTGTTTTTT
j_gene: TRBJ2-2; v_gene: TRBV4-1; abundance: few; d_gene: -; CDR3aa: CASSPSVPSTGELFF; CDR3nt: TGCGCCAGCAGCCCAAGTGTTCCGAGCACCGGGGAGCTGTTTTTT
j_gene: TRBJ1-6; v_gene: TRBV13; abundance: -; d_gene: TRBD1; CDR3aa: CASSPRQGQTYNSSLHF; CDR3nt: TGTGCCAGCAGCCCCCGACAGGGCCAGACCTATAATTCATCCCTCCACTTT
j_gene: TRBJ2-3; v_gene: TRBV7-2; abundance: few; d_gene: -; CDR3aa: CASSVDLTNTQYF; CDR3nt: TGTGCCAGCAGCGTCGATTTAACCAATACGCAGTATTTT
j_gene: TRBJ2-7; v_gene: TRBV27; abundance: -; d_gene: -; CDR3aa: CASSLGTNEQYF; CDR3nt: TGTGCCAGCAGTTTGGGGACAAACGAGCAGTACTTC
j_gene: TRBJ2-2; v_gene: TRBV2; abundance: few; d_gene: -; CDR3aa: CASRTSGTGELFF; CDR3nt: TGTGCCAGCAGAACTAGTGGAACCGGGGAGCTGTTTTTT
j_gene: TRBJ2-1; v_gene: TRBV12-3/TRBV12-4; abundance: many; d_gene: TRBD2; CDR3aa: CASSFRSSGGSHNEQFF; CDR3nt: TGTGCCAGCAGTTTTCGATCTAGCGGGGGGTCCCACAATGAGCAGTTCTTC
j_gene: TRBJ1-1; v_gene: TRBV19; abundance: few; d_gene: -; CDR3aa: CASSIDQGRTEAFF; CDR3nt: TGTGCCAGTAGTATAGATCAGGGAAGGACTGAAGCTTTCTTT
j_gene: TRBJ1-6; v_gene: TRBV10-2; abundance: -; d_gene: TRBD1; CDR3aa: CASSEPGTGDNSPLHF; CDR3nt: TGCGCCAGCAGTGAACCCGGGACAGGGGATAATTCACCCCTCCACTTT
j_gene: TRBJ2-7; v_gene: TRBV12-3/TRBV12-4; abundance: -; d_gene: -; CDR3aa: CASRGPSEEQYF; CDR3nt: TGTGCCAGCCGGGGGCCCTCTGAGGAGCAGTACTTC
j_gene: TRBJ2-1; v_gene: TRBV7-2; abundance: few; d_gene: -; CDR3aa: CASPPFGGASNNEQFF; CDR3nt: TGTGCCAGCCCCCCCTTCGGAGGGGCTTCCAACAATGAGCAGTTCTTC
j_gene: TRBJ1-1; v_gene: TRBV20-1; abundance: -; d_gene: TRBD1; CDR3aa: CSAPGQGLTEAFF; CDR3nt: TGCAGTGCGCCGGGACAGGGCCTCACTGAAGCTTTCTTT
j_gene: TRBJ2-1; v_gene: TRBV4-3; abundance: -; d_gene: -; CDR3aa: CASSQDRLGLGYSYNEQFF; CDR3nt: TGCGCCAGCAGCCAAGATCGGCTGGGATTAGGGTACTCCTACAATGAGCAGTTCTTC
j_gene: TRBJ1-2; v_gene: TRBV7-2; abundance: many; d_gene: -; CDR3aa: CASSLQGGSNYGYTF; CDR3nt: TGTGCCAGCAGCTTACAGGGAGGAAGTAACTATGGCTACACCTTC
j_gene: TRBJ2-1; v_gene: TRBV27; abundance: many; d_gene: -; CDR3aa: CASSLNRVFGQFF; CDR3nt: TGTGCCAGCAGTTTAAACAGGGTTTTCGGACAGTTCTTC
j_gene: TRBJ1-1; v_gene: TRBV11-2; abundance: few; d_gene: -; CDR3aa: CASSSGWVAGTEAFF; CDR3nt: TGTGCCAGCAGCTCGGGGTGGGTAGCAGGGACTGAAGCTTTCTTT
j_gene: TRBJ2-7; v_gene: TRBV7-4; abundance: -; d_gene: TRBD1; CDR3aa: CASSLGTGGEEEQYF; CDR3nt: TGTGCCAGCAGCTTAGGGACAGGGGGCGAGGAAGAGCAGTACTTC
j_gene: TRBJ1-1; v_gene: TRBV13; abundance: -; d_gene: -; CDR3aa: CASSLTRGHTEAFF; CDR3nt: TGTGCCAGCAGCTTAACCCGGGGGCACACTGAAGCTTTCTTT
j_gene: TRBJ2-3; v_gene: TRBV5-1; abundance: -; d_gene: TRBD1; CDR3aa: CASSLGDREYTQYF; CDR3nt: TGCGCCAGCAGCTTGGGGGACAGGGAATATACGCAGTATTTT
j_gene: TRBJ1-1; v_gene: TRBV7-6; abundance: few; d_gene: -; CDR3aa: CASSSSGQDEAFF; CDR3nt: TGTGCCAGCAGCTCCTCGGGCCAAGACGAAGCTTTCTTT
j_gene: TRBJ1-2; v_gene: TRBV20-1; abundance: -; d_gene: -; CDR3aa: CSARDNRVYPYGYTF; CDR3nt: TGCAGTGCTCGAGATAACAGGGTATACCCGTATGGCTACACCTTC
j_gene: TRBJ2-3; v_gene: TRBV14; abundance: -; d_gene: TRBD1; CDR3aa: CASSYFSTGSNTDTQYF; CDR3nt: TGTGCCAGCAGCTACTTCTCGACAGGGTCGAATACAGATACGCAGTATTTT
j_gene: TRBJ2-5; v_gene: TRBV12-3/TRBV12-4; abundance: -; d_gene: -; CDR3aa: CASSLVLAQETQYF; CDR3nt: TGTGCCAGCAGTTTAGTACTAGCTCAAGAGACCCAGTACTTC
j_gene: TRBJ2-3; v_gene: TRBV11-1; abundance: -; d_gene: -; CDR3aa: CASSLTGVLDTQYF; CDR3nt: TGTGCCAGCAGCTTAACCGGCGTGCTTGATACGCAGTATTTT
j_gene: TRBJ2-6; v_gene: TRBV27; abundance: -; d_gene: TRBD2; CDR3aa: CASSPREDGSSGANVLTF; CDR3nt: TGTGCCAGCAGTCCCCGGGAGGACGGGAGCTCTGGGGCCAACGTCCTGACTTTC
j_gene: TRBJ1-1; v_gene: TRBV27; abundance: few; d_gene: -; CDR3aa: CASRKTGTEAFF; CDR3nt: TGTGCCAGCAGGAAAACGGGAACTGAAGCTTTCTTT
j_gene: TRBJ2-1; v_gene: TRBV7-8; abundance: -; d_gene: TRBD2; CDR3aa: CVSSRVDRGGHNEQFF; CDR3nt: TGTGTCAGCAGCCGTGTCGATCGGGGGGGCCACAATGAGCAGTTCTTC
j_gene: TRBJ1-1; v_gene: TRBV12-3/TRBV12-4; abundance: -; d_gene: -; CDR3aa: CASSQGLGLTEAFF; CDR3nt: TGTGCCAGCAGTCAGGGACTCGGACTCACTGAAGCTTTCTTT
j_gene: TRBJ2-7; v_gene: TRBV6-2/TRBV6-3; abundance: -; d_gene: -; CDR3aa: CASEEVPYEQYF; CDR3nt: TGTGCCAGCGAGGAGGTCCCCTACGAGCAGTACTTC
j_gene: TRBJ2-1; v_gene: TRBV19; abundance: -; d_gene: TRBD2; CDR3aa: CASTAVAGGPYNEQFF; CDR3nt: TGTGCCAGTACCGCCGTAGCGGGGGGGCCCTACAATGAGCAGTTCTTC
j_gene: TRBJ1-4; v_gene: TRBV12-3/TRBV12-4; abundance: -; d_gene: -; CDR3aa: CANKLEGFSEKLFF; CDR3nt: TGTGCCAACAAATTGGAGGGATTTAGTGAAAAACTGTTTTTT
j_gene: TRBJ1-2; v_gene: TRBV12-3/TRBV12-4; abundance: few; d_gene: TRBD1; CDR3aa: CASRQQGFADGYTF; CDR3nt: TGTGCCAGCAGGCAACAGGGGTTTGCGGATGGCTACACCTTC
j_gene: TRBJ1-5; v_gene: TRBV28; abundance: many; d_gene: TRBD1; CDR3aa: CASSPLGGYSNQPQHF; CDR3nt: TGTGCCAGCAGCCCTCTAGGGGGCTATAGCAATCAGCCCCAGCATTTT
j_gene: TRBJ1-2; v_gene: TRBV7-3; abundance: few; d_gene: -; CDR3aa: CASSSDSPARQLNYGYTF; CDR3nt: TGTGCCAGCAGCTCTGACTCACCCGCAAGACAGCTAAACTATGGCTACACCTTC
j_gene: TRBJ2-5; v_gene: TRBV5-5; abundance: -; d_gene: -; CDR3aa: CASSEAYSGVGETQYF; CDR3nt: TGTGCCAGCAGTGAAGCTTATTCTGGAGTGGGAGAGACCCAGTACTTC
j_gene: TRBJ1-1; v_gene: TRBV19; abundance: -; d_gene: -; CDR3aa: CASSNWITEAFF; CDR3nt: TGTGCCAGTAGTAACTGGATCACTGAAGCTTTCTTT